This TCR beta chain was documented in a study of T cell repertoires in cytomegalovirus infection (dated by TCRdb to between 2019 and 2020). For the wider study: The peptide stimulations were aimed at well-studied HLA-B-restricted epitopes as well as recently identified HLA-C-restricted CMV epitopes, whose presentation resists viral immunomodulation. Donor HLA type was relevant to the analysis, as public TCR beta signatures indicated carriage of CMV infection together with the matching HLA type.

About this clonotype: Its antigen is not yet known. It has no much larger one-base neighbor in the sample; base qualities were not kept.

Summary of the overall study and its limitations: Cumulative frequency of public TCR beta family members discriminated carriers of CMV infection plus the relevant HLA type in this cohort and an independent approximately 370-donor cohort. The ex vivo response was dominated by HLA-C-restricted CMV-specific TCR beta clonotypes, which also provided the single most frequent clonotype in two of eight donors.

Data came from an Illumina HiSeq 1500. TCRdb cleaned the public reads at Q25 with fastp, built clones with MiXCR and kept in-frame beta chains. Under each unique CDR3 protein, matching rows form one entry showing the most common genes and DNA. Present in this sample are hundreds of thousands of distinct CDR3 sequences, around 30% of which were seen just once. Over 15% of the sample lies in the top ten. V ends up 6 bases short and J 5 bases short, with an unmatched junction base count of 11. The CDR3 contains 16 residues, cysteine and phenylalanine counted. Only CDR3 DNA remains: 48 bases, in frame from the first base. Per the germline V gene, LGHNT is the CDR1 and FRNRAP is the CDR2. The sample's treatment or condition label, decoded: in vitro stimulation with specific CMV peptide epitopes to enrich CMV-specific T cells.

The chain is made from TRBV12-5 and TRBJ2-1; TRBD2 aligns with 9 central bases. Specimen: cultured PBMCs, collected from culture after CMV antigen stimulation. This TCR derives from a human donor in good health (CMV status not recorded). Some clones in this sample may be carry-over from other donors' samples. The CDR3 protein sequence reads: CASGPWAGGTHNEQFF. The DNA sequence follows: TGTGCTAGTGGCCCCTGGGCGGGAGGGACCCACAATGAGCAGTTCTTC.